This T cell receptor (beta chain) was obtained from a study of human T cells and chemical hapten exposure. About the research overall: Minor volume differences among pooled libraries chiefly drove per-sample TCR yield variation.

Library construction involved attaching unique molecular identifiers to individual cDNA molecules, which allowed quantitative, reproducible TCR counting. As handled by the study authors: Samples ranged from roughly 23,224 to 690,600 TCRs, with a median of around 100,000. TCRdb re-called the RACE reads with MiXCR, one entry per CDR3 protein. TCRdb's processing, not the study's, gives the V and J calls here. The sample contains approximately 85,000 distinct CDR3 sequences, roughly 10% of which appear only once. This clonotype was picked up many times. The CDR3 length is 16 residues. The V gene lost 6 bases and the J gene lost 4 bases, with 18 bases spanning the gap. The germline V gene encodes CDR1 LNHDA and CDR2 SQIVND (reference sequence). As to time point: patch test 2, 6 weeks after DPC sensitization. Sample treatment: therapeutic diphenylcyclopropenone sensitization with weekly scalp DPC.

The receptor was derived from a woman in her twenties or thirties with alopecia areata. Some clones in this sample may be carry-over from other donors' samples. The sequences come from whole blood, collected in connection with sensitization to the hapten diphenylcyclopropenone (DPC). The chain links TRBV19 to TRBJ2-2; D not resolved. CDR3 in amino acids: CASRPTPGKSTGELFF. Here the CDR3 DNA reads TGTGCCAGTAGACCAACCCCGGGCAAAAGCACCGGGGAGCTGTTTTTT.